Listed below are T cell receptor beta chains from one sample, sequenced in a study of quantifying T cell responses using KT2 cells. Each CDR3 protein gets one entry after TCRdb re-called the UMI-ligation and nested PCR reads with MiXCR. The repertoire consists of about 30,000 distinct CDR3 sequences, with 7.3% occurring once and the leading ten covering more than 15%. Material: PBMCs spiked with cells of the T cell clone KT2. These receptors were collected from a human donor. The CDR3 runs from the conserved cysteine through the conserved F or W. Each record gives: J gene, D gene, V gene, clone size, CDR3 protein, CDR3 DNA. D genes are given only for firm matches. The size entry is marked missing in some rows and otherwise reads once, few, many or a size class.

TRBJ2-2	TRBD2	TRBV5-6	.	CASSLELKLAENTGELFF	TGTGCCAGCAGCTTGGAGTTAAAACTAGCGGAAAACACCGGGGAGCTGTTTTTT
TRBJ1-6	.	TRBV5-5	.	CASSLDSRSSYNSPLHF	TGTGCCAGCAGCTTGGACAGTAGGAGCTCCTATAATTCACCCCTCCACTTT
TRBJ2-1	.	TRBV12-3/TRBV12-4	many	CASSLYGGRYVYNEQFF	TGTGCCAGCAGTTTATATGGAGGAAGATACGTCTACAATGAGCAGTTCTTC
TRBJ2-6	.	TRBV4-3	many	CASSQGAASGANVLTF	TGCGCCAGCAGCCAAGGAGCAGCCTCTGGGGCCAACGTCCTGACTTTC
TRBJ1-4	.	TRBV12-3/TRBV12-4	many	CASRKGWSNEKLFF	TGTGCCAGCAGAAAGGGGTGGAGTAATGAAAAACTGTTTTTT
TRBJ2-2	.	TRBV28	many	CASSTETGELFF	TGTGCCAGCAGTACCGAAACCGGGGAGCTGTTTTTT
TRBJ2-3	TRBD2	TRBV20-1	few	CSAATGLAGGLDTQYF	TGCAGTGCTGCTACAGGACTAGCGGGAGGGCTGGATACGCAGTATTTT
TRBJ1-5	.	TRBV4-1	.	CASSQGRVMEPPHQPQHF	TGCGCCAGCAGCCAAGGGAGGGTAATGGAACCCCCTCATCAGCCCCAGCATTTT
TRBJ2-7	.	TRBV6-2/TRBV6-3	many	CASSIQGSYYEQYF	TGTGCCAGCAGTATTCAGGGCAGCTACTACGAGCAGTACTTC
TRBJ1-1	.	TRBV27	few	CASKQSRNTEAFF	TGTGCCAGCAAACAGAGTAGGAACACTGAAGCTTTCTTT
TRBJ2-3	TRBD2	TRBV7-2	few	CASSFGLRGTDTQYF	TGTGCCAGCAGCTTTGGTTTGCGGGGGACAGATACGCAGTATTTT
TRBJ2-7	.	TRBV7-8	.	CASSLGFGAAYEQYF	TGTGCCAGCAGCTTAGGGTTCGGGGCCGCCTACGAGCAGTACTTC
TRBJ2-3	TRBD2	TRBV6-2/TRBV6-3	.	CASSYSFSGRHTDTQYF	TGTGCCAGCAGTTACTCCTTTAGCGGGAGACACACAGATACGCAGTATTTT
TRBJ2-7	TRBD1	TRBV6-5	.	CASSRDREYEQYF	TGTGCCAGCAGTCGGGACAGGGAGTACGAGCAGTACTTC
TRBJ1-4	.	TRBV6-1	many	CASSEAGPNEKLFF	TGTGCCAGCAGTGAAGCCGGACCTAATGAAAAACTGTTTTTT
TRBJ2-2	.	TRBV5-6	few	CASSFGITGELFF	TGTGCCAGCAGCTTCGGCATCACCGGGGAGCTGTTTTTT
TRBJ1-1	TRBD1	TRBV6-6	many	CASSSPGTGGMNTEAFF	TGTGCCAGCAGCTCTCCCGGGACAGGGGGCATGAACACTGAAGCTTTCTTT
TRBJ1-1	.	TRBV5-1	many	CASSSGSLGDTEAFF	TGCGCCAGCAGCTCGGGAAGTTTAGGGGACACTGAAGCTTTCTTT
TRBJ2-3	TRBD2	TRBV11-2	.	CASSWGLAGDTQYF	TGTGCCAGCAGCTGGGGACTAGCGGGAGATACGCAGTATTTT
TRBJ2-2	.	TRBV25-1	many	CASGRGSAELFF	TGTGCCAGCGGCAGGGGTTCGGCGGAGCTGTTTTTT
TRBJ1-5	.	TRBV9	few	CASSGSGRSNQPQHF	TGTGCCAGCAGCGGCTCAGGGAGGAGCAATCAGCCCCAGCATTTT
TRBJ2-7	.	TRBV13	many	CASRGRTYEQYF	TGTGCCAGCCGGGGGCGCACCTACGAGCAGTACTTC
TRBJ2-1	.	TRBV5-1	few	CASSYPETPKRSYNEQFF	TGCGCCAGCAGCTACCCCGAGACACCTAAACGCTCCTACAATGAGCAGTTCTTC
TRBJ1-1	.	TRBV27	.	CASRGPGVATEAFF	TGTGCCAGCAGGGGTCCGGGGGTGGCCACTGAAGCTTTCTTT
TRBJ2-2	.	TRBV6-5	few	CASSPGLPGNTGELFF	TGTGCCAGCAGCCCGGGCCTCCCAGGGAACACCGGGGAGCTGTTTTTT
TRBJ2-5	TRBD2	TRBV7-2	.	CASSFRAGAQETQYF	TGTGCCAGCAGCTTCCGAGCGGGGGCCCAAGAGACCCAGTACTTC
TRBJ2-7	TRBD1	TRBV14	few	CASSLTGDAGRRYEQYF	TGTGCCAGCAGCCTGACAGGGGACGCCGGGAGACGCTACGAGCAGTACTTC
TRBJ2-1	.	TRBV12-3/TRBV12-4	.	CASSFPSIGFEQFF	TGTGCCAGCAGTTTCCCCTCAATCGGGTTCGAGCAGTTCTTC
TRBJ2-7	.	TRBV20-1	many	CSASDNYEQYF	TGCAGTGCTTCGGACAATTACGAGCAGTACTTC
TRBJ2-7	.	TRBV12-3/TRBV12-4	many	CASSLGLAGVHEQYF	TGTGCCAGCAGTTTAGGGCTAGCAGGTGTGCACGAGCAGTACTTC
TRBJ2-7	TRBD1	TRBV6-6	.	CASSSAGGGVQYF	TGTGCCAGCAGTTCGGCAGGGGGCGGGGTGCAGTACTTC
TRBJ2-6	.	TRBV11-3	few	CASSLFGGLTGANVLTF	TGTGCCAGCAGTTTATTTGGGGGCTTGACTGGGGCCAACGTCCTGACTTTC
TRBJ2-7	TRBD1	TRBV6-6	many	CASTPGGSSSYEQYF	TGTGCCAGCACTCCAGGGGGCTCCTCTTCCTACGAGCAGTACTTC
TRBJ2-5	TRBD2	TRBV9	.	CASSRGLAGSQETQYF	TGTGCCAGCAGTCGGGGACTAGCGGGATCGCAAGAGACCCAGTACTTC
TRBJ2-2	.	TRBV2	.	CASSRETGPGELFF	TGTGCCAGCAGTAGGGAAACCGGGCCCGGGGAGCTGTTTTTT
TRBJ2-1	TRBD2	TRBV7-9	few	CASSLVSGAHNEQFF	TGTGCCAGCAGCTTAGTTAGCGGGGCCCACAATGAGCAGTTCTTC
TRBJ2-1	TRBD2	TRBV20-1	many	CSASSGESSYNEQFF	TGCAGTGCGTCGAGCGGGGAAAGCTCCTACAATGAGCAGTTCTTC
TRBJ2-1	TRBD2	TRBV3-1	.	CASSHSGTSGDFYNEQFF	TGTGCCAGCAGCCACTCCGGGACTAGCGGGGACTTCTACAATGAGCAGTTCTTC
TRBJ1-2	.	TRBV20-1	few	CSARSRVGGYTF	TGCAGTGCTAGATCCAGGGTCGGGGGCTACACCTTC
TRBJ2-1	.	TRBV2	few	CASMQSSYNEQFF	TGTGCCAGCATGCAGAGCTCCTACAATGAGCAGTTCTTC
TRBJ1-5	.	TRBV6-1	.	CASSDRADQPQHF	TGTGCCAGCAGTGACAGGGCTGATCAGCCCCAGCATTTT
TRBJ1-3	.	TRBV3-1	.	CASSHNPRTGAGNTIYF	TGTGCCAGCAGCCACAACCCCCGTACGGGGGCTGGAAACACCATATATTTT
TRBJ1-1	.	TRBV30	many	CAWSNRADTEAFF	TGTGCCTGGAGTAACAGGGCGGACACTGAAGCTTTCTTT
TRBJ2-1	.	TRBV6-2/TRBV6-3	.	CASRTRGPEKDEQFF	TGTGCCAGCAGAACGAGGGGACCAGAAAAGGATGAGCAGTTCTTC
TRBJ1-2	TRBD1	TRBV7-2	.	CASSLNGGGGGYTF	TGTGCCAGCAGCTTAAATGGAGGGGGCGGCGGCTACACCTTC
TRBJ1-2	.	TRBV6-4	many	CASSDLGHSGGYTF	TGTGCCAGCAGTGACTTAGGGCACTCTGGAGGCTACACCTTC
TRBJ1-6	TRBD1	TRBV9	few	CASSVRDSSNSPLHF	TGTGCCAGCAGCGTCCGGGACAGCTCTAATTCACCCCTCCACTTT
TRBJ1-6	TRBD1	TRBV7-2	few	CASSYRGSGSPLHF	TGTGCCAGCAGCTACAGGGGATCTGGATCACCCCTCCACTTT
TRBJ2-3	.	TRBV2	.	CATRGGGGTDTQYF	TGTGCCACCAGGGGGGGGGGTGGCACAGATACGCAGTATTTT
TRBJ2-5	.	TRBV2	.	CASSSHRIDRQETQYF	TGTGCCAGCAGTTCCCACCGGATAGATCGCCAAGAGACCCAGTACTTC